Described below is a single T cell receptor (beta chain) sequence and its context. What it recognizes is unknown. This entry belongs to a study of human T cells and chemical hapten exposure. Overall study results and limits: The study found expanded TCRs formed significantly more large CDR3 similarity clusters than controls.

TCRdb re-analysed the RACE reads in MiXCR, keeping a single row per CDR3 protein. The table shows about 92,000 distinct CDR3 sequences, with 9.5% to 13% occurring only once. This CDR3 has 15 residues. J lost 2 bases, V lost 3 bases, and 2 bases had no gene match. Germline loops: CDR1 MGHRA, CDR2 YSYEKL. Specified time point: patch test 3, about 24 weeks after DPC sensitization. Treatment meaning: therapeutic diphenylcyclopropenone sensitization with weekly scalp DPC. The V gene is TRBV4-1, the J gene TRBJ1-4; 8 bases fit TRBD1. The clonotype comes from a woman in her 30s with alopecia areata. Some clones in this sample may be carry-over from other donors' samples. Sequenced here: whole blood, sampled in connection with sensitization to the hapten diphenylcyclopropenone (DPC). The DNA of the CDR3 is TGCGCCAGCAGCCACCCAGGGGGCACTAATGAAAAACTGTTTTTT. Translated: CASSHPGGTNEKLFF.